A single TCR beta chain is shown here with its context. Its antigen is not identified. This PCR relied on a set of 60 Vbeta primers and 13 Jbeta primers. Data came from immunoSEQ multiplex PCR; TCRdb stores just in-frame clones and leaves some out. The table lists fewer than 200,000 clones, approximately 82% of them singletons. The data were obtained in a study of cytomegalovirus exposure and HLA in healthy donors. Study information: Most genotyped donors, about four fifths of about 430, had Caucasian-associated genetic ancestry. General study points: Reportedly, TCR beta sequences accurately predicted HLA-A and HLA-B alleles in most subjects. A later analysis showed TCR association rates differing by HLA locus, peaking at DRB1 and lowest at HLA-C. Segments of the TCR beta V type were, in most cases, productive about 87% or about 30% of the time in an earlier analysis.

CDR3 length: 16 residues. The germline V gene has CDR1 MNHNS and CDR2 SASEGT. With 3 bases clipped from V and 4 bases from J, the junction kept 6 bases outside the gene matches. This chain joins TRBV6-1 and TRBJ1-5, with 10 nucleotides matching TRBD1. This sequence was found in a woman aged 25 to 39 in good health and CMV-seronegative. Sequenced sample: PBMCs. CDR3 region: CASSEYRTGGNQPQHF. The CDR3 nucleotides read TGTGCCAGCAGTGAGTACCGGACAGGGGGGAATCAGCCCCAGCATTTT.